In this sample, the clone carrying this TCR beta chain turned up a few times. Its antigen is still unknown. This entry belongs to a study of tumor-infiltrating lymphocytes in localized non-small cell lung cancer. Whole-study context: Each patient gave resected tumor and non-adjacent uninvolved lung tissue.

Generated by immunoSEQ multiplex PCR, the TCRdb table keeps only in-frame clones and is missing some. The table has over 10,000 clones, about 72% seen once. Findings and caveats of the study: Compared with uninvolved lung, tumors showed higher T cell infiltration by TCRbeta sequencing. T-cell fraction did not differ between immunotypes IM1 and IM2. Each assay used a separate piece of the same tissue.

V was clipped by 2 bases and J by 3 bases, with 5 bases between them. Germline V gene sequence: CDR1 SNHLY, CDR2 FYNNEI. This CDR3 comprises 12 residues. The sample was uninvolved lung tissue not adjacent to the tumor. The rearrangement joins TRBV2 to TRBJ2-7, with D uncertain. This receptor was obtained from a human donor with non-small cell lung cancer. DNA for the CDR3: TGTGCCAGCAGTGAATACCACTACGAGCAGTACTTC. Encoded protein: CASSEYHYEQYF.